The rows below give T cell receptor beta chains drawn from one sample of a study of blood T cells in healthy people across ages. TCRdb redid the calling of the 5' RACE reads with MiXCR, one entry per CDR3 protein. The sample shows hundreds of thousands of distinct CDR3 sequences, about 30% of them seen only once. Sequencing was done on a sample of blood. The origin of the receptors is a woman over 75 in good health. Both conserved end residues are part of each CDR3. D genes are given only for firm matches. Some rows mark clone size as missing; the rest say once, few, many or name a class of expanded clone.

j_call d_call v_call clone_size cdr3_aa cdr3_nt
TRBJ1-1 - TRBV14 many CASSRDPWGRNTEAFF TGTGCCAGCAGCCGTGACCCTTGGGGGCGGAACACTGAAGCTTTCTTT
TRBJ1-2 TRBD1 TRBV6-5 many CASRKQGASGYTF TGTGCCAGCAGAAAACAGGGGGCGAGTGGCTACACCTTC
TRBJ2-5 - TRBV18 - CASSPRDLGGSEQYF TGTGCCAGCTCACCCCGGGACCTAGGAGGATCGGAGCAGTACTTC
TRBJ2-2 - TRBV5-1 - CASSFRPGSRVTGELFF TGCGCCAGCAGCTTTCGACCAGGGAGTCGGGTCACCGGGGAGCTGTTTTTT
TRBJ2-4 TRBD2 TRBV19 few CASSITQGGNIQYF TGTGCCAGTAGTATCACGCAGGGAGGGAACATTCAGTACTTC
TRBJ2-2 - TRBV21-1 - CASSIGSTGELFF TGTGCCAGCAGCATCGGGAGCACCGGGGAGCTGTTTTTT
TRBJ1-2 - TRBV6-6 - CASSYSSTGTNYGYTF TGTGCCAGCAGTTACTCGTCTACAGGGACTAACTATGGCTACACCTTC
TRBJ2-1 - TRBV29-1 - CSVVGREETQFF TGCAGCGTTGTGGGTAGGGAGGAGACCCAGTTCTTC
TRBJ2-7 - TRBV2 few CASSGGDRPYEQYF TGTGCCAGCAGTGGGGGGGACAGACCCTACGAGCAGTACTTC
TRBJ2-7 - TRBV7-2 - CASSLSSEAYEQYF TGTGCCAGCAGCTTATCTTCAGAAGCCTACGAGCAGTACTTC
TRBJ2-1 TRBD2 TRBV6-1 many CASSSRGRGGYNEQFF TGTGCCAGCAGCTCAAGGGGGCGGGGGGGCTACAATGAGCAGTTCTTC
TRBJ2-6 TRBD1 TRBV9 many CASSVRDRGKIGANVLTF TGTGCCAGCAGCGTCCGGGACAGGGGTAAGATTGGGGCCAACGTCCTGACTTTC
TRBJ1-2 - TRBV20-1 - CSAGSGKGYTF TGCAGTGCCGGCAGCGGGAAAGGCTACACCTTC
TRBJ2-7 - TRBV5-6 many CASSLLTGIDERQYF TGTGCCAGCAGCTTACTAACAGGGATCGATGAGAGGCAGTACTTC
TRBJ2-1 - TRBV25-1 few CASSAGPWGEQFF TGTGCCAGCAGTGCAGGGCCGTGGGGTGAGCAGTTCTTC
TRBJ1-2 - TRBV11-2 - CASSPGGGRVYGYTF TGTGCCAGCAGCCCCGGCGGGGGGCGAGTCTATGGCTACACCTTC
TRBJ1-1 TRBD1 TRBV7-9 many CASSWAGGIGTEAFF TGTGCCAGCAGCTGGGCAGGGGGCATCGGCACTGAAGCTTTCTTT